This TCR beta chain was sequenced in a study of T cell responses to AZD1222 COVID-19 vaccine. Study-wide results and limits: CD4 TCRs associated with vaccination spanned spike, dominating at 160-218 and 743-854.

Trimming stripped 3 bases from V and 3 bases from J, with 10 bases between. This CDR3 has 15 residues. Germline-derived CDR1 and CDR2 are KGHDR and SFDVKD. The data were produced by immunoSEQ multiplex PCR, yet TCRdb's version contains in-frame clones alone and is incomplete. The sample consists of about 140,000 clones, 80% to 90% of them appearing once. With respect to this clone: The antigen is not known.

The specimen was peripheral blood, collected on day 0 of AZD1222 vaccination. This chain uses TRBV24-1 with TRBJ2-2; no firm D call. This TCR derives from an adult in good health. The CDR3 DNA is TGTGCCACCAGTGATGCCCTACAGCACACCGGGGAGCTGTTTTTT. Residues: CATSDALQHTGELFF.